Listed below are T cell receptor beta chains from one sample, sequenced in a study of cytomegalovirus exposure and HLA in healthy donors. Using immunoSEQ multiplex PCR, the repertoire was profiled, and TCRdb retains in-frame clones only, with some absent. The table lists under 200,000 clones, roughly two thirds of them singletons, with less than 3.5% in the top ten. The sample comprised PBMCs. Source of these receptors: a woman in her thirties or forties in good health and CMV-seropositive. CDR3s include the opening cysteine and the closing phenylalanine or tryptophan. A D gene is named only where the DNA matches it firmly. Only some rows state a clone size, as once, few, many or a class for expanded clones.

D gene,V gene,clone size,J gene,CDR3 protein,CDR3 DNA
.,TRBV6-6,.,TRBJ2-3,CASSLRRDTQYF,TGTGCCAGCAGCCTGAGGAGGGATACGCAGTATTTT
TRBD1,TRBV5-1,.,TRBJ2-7,CASSKLTGGEQYF,TGCGCCAGCAGCAAATTAACAGGGGGTGAGCAGTACTTC
TRBD2,TRBV2,few,TRBJ2-1,CASRARTSGRYNEQFF,TGTGCCAGCAGAGCGAGGACTAGCGGGAGGTACAATGAGCAGTTCTTC
TRBD1,TRBV5-1,.,TRBJ2-2,CASSLGQGSTGELFF,TGCGCCAGCAGCTTGGGACAGGGGTCCACCGGGGAGCTGTTTTTT
TRBD1,TRBV4-3,.,TRBJ1-6,CASSERDREYSPLHF,TGCGCCAGCAGCGAGAGGGACAGGGAGTATTCACCCCTCCACTTT
TRBD1,TRBV28,.,TRBJ1-2,CASSSPPGGGGYTF,TGTGCCAGCAGTTCCCCCCCAGGGGGCGGTGGCTACACCTTC
TRBD1,TRBV4-3,.,TRBJ2-7,CASSQDRGQGVYEQYF,TGCGCCAGCAGCCAAGATCGGGGACAGGGGGTATACGAGCAGTACTTC
.,TRBV19,.,TRBJ1-2,CASTRERSENYGYTF,TGTGCCAGTACAAGAGAGCGGTCGGAGAACTATGGCTACACCTTC
.,TRBV5-8,few,TRBJ2-1,CASSPQGRGNEQFF,TGTGCCAGCAGTCCACAGGGTCGAGGCAATGAGCAGTTCTTC
.,TRBV6-6,.,TRBJ2-3,CASRGRADTQYF,TGTGCCAGCCGCGGTAGAGCAGATACGCAGTATTTT
TRBD2,TRBV4-2,.,TRBJ2-2,CASSTAGVGGELFF,TGTGCCAGCAGCACGGCGGGGGTGGGCGGGGAGCTGTTTTTT
TRBD2,TRBV19,.,TRBJ2-3,CASRPGRGTDTQYF,TGTGCCAGCCGCCCAGGGAGGGGTACAGATACGCAGTATTTT
TRBD2,TRBV6-5,.,TRBJ2-7,CASSYAGGSSYEQYF,TGTGCCAGCAGTTACGCGGGAGGGAGCTCCTACGAGCAGTACTTC
.,TRBV14,.,TRBJ1-3,CASSQDQGYGNTIYF,TGTGCCAGCAGCCAAGATCAGGGATATGGAAACACCATATATTTT
.,TRBV28,.,TRBJ2-5,CASVEGSQGQETQYF,TGTGCCAGCGTGGAGGGGAGTCAGGGCCAAGAGACCCAGTACTTC
.,TRBV12-5,.,TRBJ1-5,CASGSIGGSNQPQHF,TGTGCTAGTGGTTCCATTGGAGGAAGCAATCAGCCCCAGCATTTT
.,TRBV18,.,TRBJ1-4,CASSPPSRATNEKLFF,TGTGCCAGCTCACCACCATCGCGTGCAACTAATGAAAAGCTGTTTTTT
.,TRBV9,.,TRBJ2-1,CASSAPRYEQFF,TGTGCCAGCAGCGCTCCCCGGTATGAGCAGTTCTTC
.,TRBV7-9,few,TRBJ2-3,CASSPRGGGSTTEYF,TGTGCCAGCAGCCCCCGCGGCGGGGGCTCAACCACGGAGTATTTT
.,TRBV10-2,few,TRBJ1-1,CASSGWHNTEAFF,TGCGCCAGCAGTGGTTGGCACAACACTGAAGCTTTCTTT
TRBD2,TRBV19,.,TRBJ2-3,CASSIGIGRTFRGTQYF,TGTGCCAGTAGTATTGGGATCGGGAGGACCTTTCGGGGTACGCAGTATTTT
TRBD1,TRBV4-3,.,TRBJ2-1,CASSQDRGRYNEQFF,TGCGCCAGCAGCCAAGACAGGGGGAGATACAATGAGCAGTTCTTC
.,TRBV6-5,.,TRBJ2-1,CASRLGRSYNEQFF,TGTGCCAGCAGACTAGGGCGATCCTACAATGAGCAGTTCTTC
TRBD2,TRBV5-1,few,TRBJ2-2,CASSGGGGPHTGELFF,TGCGCCAGCAGCGGCGGCGGGGGGCCCCACACCGGGGAGCTGTTTTTT
TRBD1,TRBV10-2,.,TRBJ1-2,CASSDRGLGYTF,TGCGCCAGCAGTGATAGGGGGCTGGGCTACACCTTC
.,TRBV6-1,.,TRBJ2-7,CASLIQGFSYEQYF,TGTGCCAGTCTAATACAGGGTTTTTCCTACGAGCAGTACTTC
TRBD2,TRBV27,.,TRBJ2-7,CASSLAGGPQVGQYF,TGTGCCAGCAGTTTAGCGGGAGGGCCCCAGGTCGGGCAGTACTTC
TRBD2,TRBV4-2,.,TRBJ2-3,CASSQETAGEADTQYF,TGTGCCAGCAGCCAAGAAACAGCGGGGGAGGCAGATACGCAGTATTTT
TRBD1,TRBV6-5,medium-sized,TRBJ2-7,CASSPGTAFYEQYF,TGTGCCAGCAGCCCCGGGACAGCCTTCTACGAGCAGTACTTC
TRBD2,TRBV5-1,.,TRBJ2-7,CASSFSGDSYEQYF,TGCGCCAGCAGCTTTAGCGGGGACTCCTACGAGCAGTACTTC
.,TRBV4-3,.,TRBJ2-6,CASSQESGGANVLTF,TGCGCCAGCAGCCAAGAAAGTGGCGGGGCCAACGTCCTGACTTTC
TRBD1,TRBV19,.,TRBJ1-2,CASSIAGGYGYTF,TGTGCCAGTAGTATTGCAGGGGGGTATGGCTACACCTTC
TRBD1,TRBV28,.,TRBJ2-7,CASSRGYRGVAYEQYF,TGTGCCAGCAGTCGCGGCTACAGGGGGGTAGCCTACGAGCAGTACTTC
.,TRBV7-9,.,TRBJ1-2,CASRLGSENYGYPF,TGTGCCAGCAGGTTAGGGTCAGAGAACTATGGCTACCCCTTC
TRBD1,TRBV27,.,TRBJ1-2,CASSLRGLGYTF,TGTGCCAGCAGTCTCAGGGGGCTGGGCTACACCTTC
.,TRBV5-4,.,TRBJ2-7,CASSLGALTYEQYF,TGTGCCAGCAGCTTGGGGGCTCTTACCTACGAGCAGTACTTC
.,TRBV11-3,.,TRBJ1-5,CASSPHRRELSNQPQHF,TGTGCCAGCAGCCCTCACCGGCGGGAATTGAGCAATCAGCCCCAGCATTTT
TRBD1,TRBV6-5,.,TRBJ2-3,CASTKNRGRTDTQYF,TGTGCCAGCACCAAAAACAGGGGGCGGACAGATACGCAGTATTTT
.,TRBV5-4,.,TRBJ2-2,CASSLPGSPMNTGELFF,TGTGCCAGCAGCTTGCCAGGATCACCTATGAACACCGGGGAGCTGTTTTTT
.,TRBV2,.,TRBJ1-2,CASSGFVAQGGYTF,TGTGCCAGCAGCGGGTTCGTGGCTCAGGGAGGCTACACCTTC
TRBD2,TRBV7-2,.,TRBJ2-7,CASSLGSLAISYEQYF,TGTGCCAGCAGCTTAGGTTCACTAGCGATCTCCTACGAGCAGTACTTC
.,TRBV5-4,.,TRBJ2-7,CASSLALEPYEQYF,TGTGCCAGCAGCTTGGCCCTAGAGCCCTACGAGCAGTACTTC
TRBD2,TRBV7-8,.,TRBJ2-2,CASSFFSRTSGTNTGELFF,TGTGCCAGCAGCTTTTTCTCCCGGACTAGCGGGACGAACACCGGGGAGCTGTTTTTT